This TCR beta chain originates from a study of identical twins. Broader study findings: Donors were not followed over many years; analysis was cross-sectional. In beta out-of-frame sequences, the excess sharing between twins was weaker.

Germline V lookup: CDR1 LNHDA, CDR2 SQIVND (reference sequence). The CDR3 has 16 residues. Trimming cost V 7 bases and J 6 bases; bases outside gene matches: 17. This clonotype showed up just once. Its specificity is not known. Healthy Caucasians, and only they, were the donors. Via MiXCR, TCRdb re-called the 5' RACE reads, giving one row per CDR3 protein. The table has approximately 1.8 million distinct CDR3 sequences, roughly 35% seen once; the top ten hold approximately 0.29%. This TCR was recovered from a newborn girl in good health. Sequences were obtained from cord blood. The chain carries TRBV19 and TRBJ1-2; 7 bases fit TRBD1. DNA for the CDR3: TGTGCCAGTACCCTCGACAGGGAATCTGCTACTAATGGCTACACCTTC. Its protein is CASTLDRESATNGYTF.